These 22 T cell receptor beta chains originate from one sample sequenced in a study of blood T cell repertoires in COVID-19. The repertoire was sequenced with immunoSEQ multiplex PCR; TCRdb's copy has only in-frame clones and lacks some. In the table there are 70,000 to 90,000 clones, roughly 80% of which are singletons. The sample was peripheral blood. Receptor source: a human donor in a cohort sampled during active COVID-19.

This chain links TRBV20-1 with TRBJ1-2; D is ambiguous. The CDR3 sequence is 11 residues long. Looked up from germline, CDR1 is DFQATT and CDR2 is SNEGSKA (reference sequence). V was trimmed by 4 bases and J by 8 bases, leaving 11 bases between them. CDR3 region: CSAIAPAGYTF. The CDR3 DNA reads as TGCAGTGCTATAGCCCCTGCCGGCTACACCTTC.

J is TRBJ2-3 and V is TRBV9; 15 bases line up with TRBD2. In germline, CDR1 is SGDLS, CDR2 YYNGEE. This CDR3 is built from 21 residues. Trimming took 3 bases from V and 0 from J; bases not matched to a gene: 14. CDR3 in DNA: TGTGCCAGCAGCGCGATACCGGGACTAGCGGGAGGCCTTATAAGCACAGATACGCAGTATTTT. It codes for CASSAIPGLAGGLISTDTQYF.

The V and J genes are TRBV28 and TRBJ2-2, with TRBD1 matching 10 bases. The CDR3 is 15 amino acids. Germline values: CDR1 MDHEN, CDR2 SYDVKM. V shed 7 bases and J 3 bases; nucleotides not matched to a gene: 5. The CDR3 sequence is CASTDRGRDTGELFF. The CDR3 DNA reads TGTGCCAGCACCGACAGGGGGCGGGACACCGGGGAGCTGTTTTTT.

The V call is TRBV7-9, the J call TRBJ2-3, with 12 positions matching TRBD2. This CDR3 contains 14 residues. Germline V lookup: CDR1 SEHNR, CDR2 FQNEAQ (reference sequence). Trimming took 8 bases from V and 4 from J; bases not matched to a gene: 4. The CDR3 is CASGGTSGPDTQYF. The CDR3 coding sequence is TGTGCCAGCGGAGGGACTAGCGGGCCAGATACGCAGTATTTT.

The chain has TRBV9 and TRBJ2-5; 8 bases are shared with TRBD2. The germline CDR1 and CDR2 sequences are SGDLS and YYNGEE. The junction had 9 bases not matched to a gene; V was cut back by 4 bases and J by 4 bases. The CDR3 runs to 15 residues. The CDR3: CASSLTAGVGETQYF. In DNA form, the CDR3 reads TGTGCCAGCAGCTTAACAGCGGGAGTGGGAGAGACCCAGTACTTC.

Here the CDR3 DNA reads TGTGCCAGCAGTTACTCGCGCACTAGAGGGTCCTACGAGCAGTACTTC. Amino acids: CASSYSRTRGSYEQYF. This sequence joins TRBV6-5 and TRBJ2-7; D perhaps matches TRBD2 (5 bases). The CDR3 has 16 residues. Germline values: CDR1 MNHEY, CDR2 SVGAGI. V was shortened by 0 bases and J by 1 base, with 13 bases between the two germline ends.

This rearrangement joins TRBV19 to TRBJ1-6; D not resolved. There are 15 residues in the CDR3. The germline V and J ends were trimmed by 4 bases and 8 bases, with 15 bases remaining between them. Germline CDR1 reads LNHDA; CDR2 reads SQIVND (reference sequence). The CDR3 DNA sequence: TGTGCCAGTAGTACCCTAGGCCAGTCGGATTCACCCCTCCACTTT. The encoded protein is CASSTLGQSDSPLHF.

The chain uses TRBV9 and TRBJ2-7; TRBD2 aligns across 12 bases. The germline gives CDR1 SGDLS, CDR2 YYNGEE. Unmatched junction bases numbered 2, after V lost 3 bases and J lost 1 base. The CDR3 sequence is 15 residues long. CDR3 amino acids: CASSGLAGDSYEQYF. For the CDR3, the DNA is TGTGCCAGCAGCGGACTAGCGGGAGATTCCTACGAGCAGTACTTC.

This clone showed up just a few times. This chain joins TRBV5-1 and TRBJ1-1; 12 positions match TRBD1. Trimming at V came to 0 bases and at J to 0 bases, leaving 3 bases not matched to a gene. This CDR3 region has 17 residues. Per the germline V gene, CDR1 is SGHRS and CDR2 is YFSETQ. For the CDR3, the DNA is TGCGCCAGCAGCTTGGCGGGACAGGGGGCTCTGAACACTGAAGCTTTCTTT. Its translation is CASSLAGQGALNTEAFF.

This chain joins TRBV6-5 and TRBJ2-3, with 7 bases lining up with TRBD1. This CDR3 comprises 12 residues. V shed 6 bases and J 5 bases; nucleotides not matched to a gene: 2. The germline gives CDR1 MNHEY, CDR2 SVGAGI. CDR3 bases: TGTGCCAGCAGGAGGGGGCTAGATACGCAGTATTTT. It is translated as CASRRGLDTQYF.

The CDR3 DNA is TGTGCCTGGAGAGAGGGTCCGAATCAGCCCCAGCATTTT. It yields the protein CAWREGPNQPQHF. The V gene is TRBV30, the J gene TRBJ1-5; unclear D gene. Trimming left V 3 bases short and J 4 bases short, with 10 bases between. This CDR3 has 13 residues. CDR1 and CDR2 from the germline V gene are GTSNPN and SVGIG (reference sequence).

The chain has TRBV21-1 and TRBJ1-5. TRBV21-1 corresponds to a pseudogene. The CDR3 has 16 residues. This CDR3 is CASSKGEALLRQPQHF. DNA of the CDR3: TGTGCCAGCAGCAAAGGAGAGGCCCTTCTCAGACAGCCCCAGCATTTT.

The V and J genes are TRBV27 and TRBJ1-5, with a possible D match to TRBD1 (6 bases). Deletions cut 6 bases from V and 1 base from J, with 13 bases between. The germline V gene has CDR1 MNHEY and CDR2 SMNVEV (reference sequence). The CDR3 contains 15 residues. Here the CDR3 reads CASSRDRMSNQPQHF. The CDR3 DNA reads TGTGCCAGCAGCCGCGACAGGATGAGCAATCAGCCCCAGCATTTT.

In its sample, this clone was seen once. CDR3 DNA sequence: TGTGCCAGCTCTCCAAGGACAGGGCGGGGAGGCACAGATACGCAGTATTTT. Protein: CASSPRTGRGGTDTQYF. The chain links TRBV18 to TRBJ2-3; TRBD1 aligns across 8 bases. CDR1 is KGHSH, CDR2 LQKENI, per germline. The CDR3 covers 17 residues. After removal of 6 bases from V and 1 base from J, the junction contained 12 bases not matched to a gene.

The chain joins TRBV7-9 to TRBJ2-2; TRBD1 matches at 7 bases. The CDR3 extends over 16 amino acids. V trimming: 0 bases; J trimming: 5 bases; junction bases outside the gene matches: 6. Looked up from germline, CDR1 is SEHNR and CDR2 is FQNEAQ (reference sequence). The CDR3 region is CASSLAEQGITGELFF. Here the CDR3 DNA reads TGTGCCAGCAGCTTAGCGGAACAGGGGATAACCGGGGAGCTGTTTTTT.

The CDR3: CASSSRTASSEKLFF. CDR3 coding DNA: TGTGCCAGCAGCTCCCGGACAGCCTCAAGTGAAAAACTGTTTTTT. The chain recombines TRBV7-2 with TRBJ1-4, with a weak D call TRBD1 (6 bases). CDR3 length: 15 amino acids. The germline V gene has CDR1 SGHTA and CDR2 FQGNSA. Trimming cost V 4 bases and J 7 bases, with 16 bases left between them.

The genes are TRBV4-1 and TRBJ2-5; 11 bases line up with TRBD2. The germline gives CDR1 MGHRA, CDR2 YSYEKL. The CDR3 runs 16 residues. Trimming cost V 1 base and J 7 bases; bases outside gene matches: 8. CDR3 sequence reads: CASSQGSGRADGTQYF. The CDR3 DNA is TGCGCCAGCAGCCAAGGTAGCGGGAGGGCCGATGGGACCCAGTACTTC.

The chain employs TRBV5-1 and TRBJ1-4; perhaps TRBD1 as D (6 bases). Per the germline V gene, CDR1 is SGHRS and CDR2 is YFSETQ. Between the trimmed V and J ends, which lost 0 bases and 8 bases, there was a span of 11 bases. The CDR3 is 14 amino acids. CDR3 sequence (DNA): TGCGCCAGCAGCTTGGCAGGGGATATGGAAAAACTGTTTTTT. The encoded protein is CASSLAGDMEKLFF. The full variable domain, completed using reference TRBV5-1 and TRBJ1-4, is KAGVTQTPRYLIKTRGQQVTLSCSPISGHRSVSWYQQTPGQGLQFLFEYFSETQRNKGNFPGRFSGRQFSNSRSEMNVSTLELGDSALYLCASSLAGDMEKLFFGSGTQLSVL.

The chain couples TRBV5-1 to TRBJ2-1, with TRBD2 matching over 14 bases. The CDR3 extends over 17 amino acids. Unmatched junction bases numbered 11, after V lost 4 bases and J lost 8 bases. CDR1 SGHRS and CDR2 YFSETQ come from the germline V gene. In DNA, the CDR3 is TGCGCCAGCAGCCAATTACAGACTAGCGGGAGGGCGGATGAGCAGTTCTTC. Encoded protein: CASSQLQTSGRADEQFF.

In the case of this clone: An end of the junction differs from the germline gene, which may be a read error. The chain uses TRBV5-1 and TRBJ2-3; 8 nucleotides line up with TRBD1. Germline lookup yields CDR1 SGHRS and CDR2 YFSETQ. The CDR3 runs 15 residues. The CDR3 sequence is CASSLGLLTGQGVNF. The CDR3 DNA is TGCGCCAGCAGCTTGGGACTCCTAACCGGACAGGGCGTGAATTTT.

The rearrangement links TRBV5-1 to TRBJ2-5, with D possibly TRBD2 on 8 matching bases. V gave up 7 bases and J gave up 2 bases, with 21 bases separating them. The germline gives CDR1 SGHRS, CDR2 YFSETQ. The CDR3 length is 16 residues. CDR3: CASSKGAGGAQETQYF. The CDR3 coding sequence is TGCGCCAGCTCCAAGGGGGCGGGAGGAGCGCAAGAGACCCAGTACTTC.

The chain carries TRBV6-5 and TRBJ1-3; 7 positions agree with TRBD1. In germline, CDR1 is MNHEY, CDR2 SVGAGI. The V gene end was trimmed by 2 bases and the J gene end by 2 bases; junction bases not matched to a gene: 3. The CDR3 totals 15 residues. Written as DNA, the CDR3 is TGTGCCAGCAGTTACGGGGACAGAACTGGAAACACCATATATTTT. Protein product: CASSYGDRTGNTIYF.